One sample yielded the 25 T cell receptor beta chains listed below, sequenced in a study of human T cells and chemical hapten exposure. Time point reported: patch test 1, 2 weeks after DPC sensitization. The treatment was: therapeutic diphenylcyclopropenone sensitization with weekly scalp DPC. TCRdb recomputed calls from the RACE reads with MiXCR, one row per CDR3 protein. The sample holds about 340,000 distinct CDR3 sequences, around 7% seen once. The starting material was whole blood, obtained in connection with sensitization to the hapten diphenylcyclopropenone (DPC). All receptors derive from a woman aged 18 to 35 with alopecia areata. Some clones in this sample may be carry-over from other donors' samples.

This clonotype has more than one count but fewer than ten. This chain links TRBV5-6 with TRBJ1-2; TRBD1 might be the D (5 bases). V was clipped by 4 bases and J by 2 bases, with 18 bases between them. The CDR3 runs 16 residues. Germline V CDR1 and CDR2: SGHDT, YYEEEE. CDR3 protein: CASSATPGLLNYGYTF. CDR3 coding DNA: TGTGCCAGCAGCGCCACTCCAGGGCTCCTCAACTATGGCTACACCTTC.

Only a few counts were recorded for this clonotype. The chain has TRBV7-3 and TRBJ2-3, with 7 bases matching TRBD2. Germline V gene lookup returns CDR1 SGHTA and CDR2 FQGTGA. This CDR3 is built from 14 residues. V lost 5 bases and J lost 6; bases outside the gene matches: 8. CDR3 DNA: TGTGCCAGCAGCATTAACGGACTAGTCGATACGCAGTATTTT. Amino acids: CASSINGLVDTQYF.

The sample holds many counts of this clonotype. The genes are TRBV28 and TRBJ2-3; 7 bases line up with TRBD2. The germline gives CDR1 MDHEN, CDR2 SYDVKM. The CDR3 covers 15 residues. Losses at the gene ends were 5 bases for V and 2 bases for J; bases not matched to a gene: 7. CDR3 region: CASSAQRGTTDTQYF. CDR3 in DNA: TGTGCCAGCAGTGCACAGCGGGGCACCACAGATACGCAGTATTTT.

In its sample, this clonotype was seen a few times. V is TRBV2 and J is TRBJ2-2; D possibly matches TRBD1 or TRBD2 (5 bases each). The V gene lost 10 bases and the J gene lost 3 bases, with 21 bases spanning the gap. This CDR3 spans 16 amino acids. Germline CDR1 is SNHLY and CDR2 is FYNNEI. CDR3 protein: CATTDGTPVDTGELFF. The CDR3 DNA reads as TGTGCCACGACTGACGGGACCCCCGTGGACACCGGGGAGCTGTTTTTT.

The rearrangement links TRBV29-1 to TRBJ2-2; D is unclear. The CDR3 runs 15 residues. V lost 3 bases to trimming and J lost 0 bases, with 11 bases between them. Germline CDR1 is SQVTM and CDR2 is ANQGSEA. In nucleotides, the CDR3 is TGCAGCGTTGAGAGGCAGGACGCGAACACCGGGGAGCTGTTTTTT. This encodes CSVERQDANTGELFF.

This clonotype was seen a handful of times. J is TRBJ1-5 and V is TRBV5-1; D gene unclear. The CDR3 is 13 amino acids. V was shortened by 4 bases and J by 8 bases, with 13 bases between the two germline ends. Germline V gene data show CDR1 as SGHRS and CDR2 as YFSETQ. In DNA form, the CDR3 reads TGCGCCAGCAGCCGGGGTGGGGAAAAGCCCCAGCATTTT. It yields the protein CASSRGGEKPQHF. The full variable domain, with the rest looked up from reference TRBV5-1 and TRBJ1-5, is KAGVTQTPRYLIKTRGQQVTLSCSPISGHRSVSWYQQTPGQGLQFLFEYFSETQRNKGNFPGRFSGRQFSNSRSEMNVSTLELGDSALYLCASSRGGEKPQHFGDGTRLSIL.

This clonotype was seen only a few times. This sequence joins TRBV18 and TRBJ2-7, with 10 bases identical to TRBD1. This CDR3 is built from 14 residues. The V gene's germline CDR1 is KGHSH and CDR2 LQKENI. The V and J ends lost 6 bases and 7 bases, in that order; junction bases with no gene match: 9. The CDR3 nucleotides are TGTGCCAGCTCGCGGGACAGGGGAACGGGGGAGCAGTACTTC. It yields the protein CASSRDRGTGEQYF. Full variable domain (missing parts from reference TRBV18 and TRBJ2-7): NAGVMQNPRHLVRRRGQEARLRCSPMKGHSHVYWYRQLPEEGLKFMVYLQKENIIDESGMPKERFSAEFPKEGPSILRIQQVVRGDSAAYFCASSRDRGTGEQYFGPGTRLTVT.

This chain connects TRBV18 to TRBJ1-2; 8 bases are a match to TRBD1. Germline assignment: CDR1 KGHSH and CDR2 LQKENI. Unmatched junction bases numbered 12, after V lost 3 bases and J lost 6 bases. There are 16 residues in the CDR3. Here the CDR3 DNA reads TGTGCCAGCTCACCTGGGACAGGAGGGGTTGGAGATGGCTACACCTTC. This gives the protein CASSPGTGGVGDGYTF.

This clonotype was recorded many times. This chain connects TRBV12-3 or TRBV12-4 to TRBJ1-4; no clear D gene. CDR3 length: 11 amino acids. V was shortened by 5 bases and J by 2 bases, with 0 bases between the two germline ends. CDR3 in amino acids: CASSTNEKLFF. CDR3 DNA sequence: TGTGCCAGCAGTACTAATGAAAAACTGTTTTTT.

This clonotype showed up just a few times. Germline is not matched at one junction end, which may reflect a read error. This chain uses TRBV6-2 or TRBV6-3 with TRBJ1-6; a possible D gene is TRBD1 (5 bases). The germline gives CDR1 MNHEY, CDR2 SVGEGT. This CDR3 region has 19 residues. The CDR3 region has the DNA TGTGCCAGCAGCTACTACCTAACCTGGATCCGGGACCGACGCTCACCCCTCCACTTT. Translating it yields CASSYYLTWIRDRRSPLHF.

This clonotype was counted a few times. The chain recombines TRBV7-9 with TRBJ1-6, with 7 bases aligning to TRBD1. This CDR3 is 14 amino acids long. With 6 bases clipped from V and 9 bases from J, the junction kept 8 bases outside the gene matches. Germline V gene data show CDR1 as SEHNR and CDR2 as FQNEAQ (reference sequence). The DNA for the CDR3 is TGTGCCAGCAGGTCGACAGGGCGTACTTCACCCCTCCACTTT. Translated: CASRSTGRTSPLHF.

This clonotype was observed a few times. This chain connects TRBV20-1 to TRBJ1-3; no clear D. Germline CDR1 is DFQATT and CDR2 is SNEGSKA (reference sequence). CDR3 size: 14 residues. V dropped 2 bases and J dropped 0 bases, with 8 bases sitting between them. The CDR3 DNA reads TGCAGTGCTAGACAGAGAAACTCTGGAAACACCATATATTTT. It specifies CSARQRNSGNTIYF.

In this sample, this clonotype turned up many times. The rearrangement joins TRBV5-1 to TRBJ2-7; D remains ambiguous. V was pared by 0 bases and J by 2 bases, with 12 bases between. The germline CDR1 and CDR2 sequences are SGHRS and YFSETQ. The CDR3 is made up of 15 amino acids. In nucleotides, the CDR3 is TGCGCCAGCAGCTTGGAACCGGGTGGGGCCTACGAGCAGTACTTC. It encodes CASSLEPGGAYEQYF. The full variable domain, in which reference TRBV5-1 and TRBJ2-7 provide the parts outside the CDR3, is KAGVTQTPRYLIKTRGQQVTLSCSPISGHRSVSWYQQTPGQGLQFLFEYFSETQRNKGNFPGRFSGRQFSNSRSEMNVSTLELGDSALYLCASSLEPGGAYEQYFGPGTRLTVT.

This clonotype has only a few counts. V is TRBV20-1 and J is TRBJ1-2, with a weak D call TRBD1 (5 bases). Trimming took off 5 bases at V and 5 bases at J, with 12 bases between the two ends. CDR3 length equals 12 residues. From germline, CDR1 is DFQATT and CDR2 SNEGSKA (reference sequence). This CDR3 reads CSARKGLYGYTF. In DNA form, the CDR3 reads TGCAGTGCTCGAAAGGGGCTATATGGCTACACCTTC.

V usage is TRBV5-6 and J usage is TRBJ2-3; 9 bases match TRBD2. V lost 3 bases, J lost 1 base, and 9 bases stayed unmatched. CDR3 length: 17 amino acids. Germline lookup yields CDR1 SGHDT and CDR2 YYEEEE. CDR3 residues: CASSSQSGLAGTDTQYF. CDR3 bases: TGTGCCAGCAGCTCCCAATCGGGACTAGCCGGCACAGATACGCAGTATTTT.

This clonotype has a count of ten or more. J is TRBJ1-3 and V is TRBV29-1, with D unclear. CDR3 size: 13 residues. V was trimmed by 1 base and J by 4 bases, leaving 8 bases between them. From germline, CDR1 is SQVTM and CDR2 ANQGSEA. The DNA of the CDR3 is TGCAGCGTTGAAGGGGCCGGGGGAAACACCATATATTTT. Amino acids: CSVEGAGGNTIYF.

CDR3 residues: CSAYGAPGGADTQYF. The CDR3 DNA follows: TGCAGTGCCTACGGGGCCCCCGGAGGCGCAGATACGCAGTATTTT. This chain links TRBV20-1 with TRBJ2-3, with D perhaps TRBD1 or TRBD2 (5 bases each). Germline assignment: CDR1 DFQATT and CDR2 SNEGSKA (reference sequence). Trimming left V 6 bases short and J 4 bases short, with 20 bases between. This CDR3 region has 15 residues.

The sample holds a few counts of this clonotype. The CDR3: CASSGRLAVVSYNEQFF. Written as DNA, the CDR3 is TGTGCCAGCAGCGGAAGACTAGCGGTAGTCTCCTACAATGAGCAGTTCTTC. V usage is TRBV7-2 and J usage is TRBJ2-1; 9 bases fit TRBD2. The CDR3 spans 17 residues. The V gene's germline CDR1 is SGHTA and CDR2 FQGNSA. V was pared by 5 bases and J by 0 bases, with 8 bases of the junction left unmatched.

The V call is TRBV6-2 or TRBV6-3, the J call TRBJ2-1; D ambiguous. Germline lookup yields CDR1 MNHEY and CDR2 SVGEGT. Trimming shortened V by 2 bases and J by 0 bases, and 11 bases separated the two germline ends. This CDR3 is 16 amino acids long. CDR3 coding DNA: TGTGCCAGCAGTTACGAAACACCGAGCTCCTACAATGAGCAGTTCTTC. Protein sequence: CASSYETPSSYNEQFF.

This sequence joins TRBV29-1 and TRBJ1-2; D may be TRBD1 (6 bases). Between the trimmed V and J ends, which lost 6 bases and 5 bases, there was a span of 10 bases. Germline V gene data show CDR1 as SQVTM and CDR2 as ANQGSEA. This CDR3 has 11 residues. The CDR3 here is CSVAGVYGYTF. The CDR3 DNA reads as TGCAGCGTCGCAGGGGTATATGGCTACACCTTC.

This clonotype was detected many times. The rearrangement joins TRBV4-2 to TRBJ1-4; D remains ambiguous. The CDR3 has 16 amino acids. The ends were cut back, 1 base at V and 0 bases at J, with 9 bases in the middle. Germline V lookup: CDR1 LGHNA, CDR2 YNFKEQ. The CDR3 is CASSQAAGATNEKLFF. In DNA, the CDR3 is TGTGCCAGCAGCCAAGCCGCAGGAGCAACTAATGAAAAACTGTTTTTT.

This clonotype came up a few times. J is TRBJ1-4 and V is TRBV7-2, with a possible D match to TRBD1 (5 bases). The CDR3 has 16 residues. Trimming took off 3 bases at V and 2 bases at J, with 13 bases between the two ends. Germline V gives CDR1 SGHTA, CDR2 FQGNSA. CDR3 amino acids: CASSLQGPPTNEKLFF. The CDR3 nucleotides are TGTGCCAGCAGCTTGCAGGGACCACCGACTAATGAAAAACTGTTTTTT.

This clonotype was observed a handful of times. V gene TRBV20-1 combines with J gene TRBJ1-2; weak D call: TRBD1 (6 bases). This CDR3 comprises 13 residues. Germline V lookup: CDR1 DFQATT, CDR2 SNEGSKA (reference sequence). The V and J ends lost 6 bases and 4 bases respectively, with 15 bases between them. The CDR3 loop reads CSASFQGSYGYTF. For the CDR3, the DNA is TGCAGTGCCTCATTCCAGGGGAGCTATGGCTACACCTTC.

V usage is TRBV3-1 and J usage is TRBJ1-1; maybe TRBD1 (5 bases). This CDR3 is built from 15 residues. Germline values: CDR1 LGHDT, CDR2 YNNKEL (reference sequence). Trimming took off 3 bases at V and 5 bases at J, with 16 bases between the two ends. CDR3 residues: CASSHPGGGVTEAFF. CDR3 nucleotides: TGTGCCAGCAGCCACCCCGGGGGGGGAGTTACTGAAGCTTTCTTT.

This clonotype was seen only a few times. CDR3: CASSLRPYSSGNTIYF. The DNA for the CDR3 is TGTGCCAGCAGCCTTCGACCCTACAGCTCTGGAAACACCATATATTTT. The genes are TRBV7-2 and TRBJ1-3; D uncertain. The CDR3 runs to 16 residues. Trimming stripped 5 bases from V and 0 bases from J, with 14 bases between. Germline CDR1 SGHTA, CDR2 FQGNSA.